The 30 T cell receptor beta chains in this list originate from one sample, sequenced in a study of blood T cell repertoires in COVID-19. Some clones are missing from TCRdb's copy, which holds only in-frame ones; the method was immunoSEQ multiplex PCR. This sample has 100,000 to 150,000 clones, with roughly three quarters found just once. Sequencing was carried out using peripheral blood. These TCRs come from a human donor in a cohort sampled during active COVID-19.

V usage is TRBV18 and J usage is TRBJ1-1; a weak D match, TRBD1 (5 bases). Germline loops: CDR1 KGHSH, CDR2 LQKENI. CDR3 size: 16 residues. Trimming stripped 2 bases from V and 2 bases from J, with 15 bases between. CDR3: CASSPKGHISNTEAFF. In DNA form, the CDR3 reads TGTGCCAGCTCACCAAAGGGGCATATCTCAAACACTGAAGCTTTCTTT.

The chain combines TRBV13 with TRBJ2-2; TRBD2 might be the D (6 bases). V was trimmed by 4 bases and J by 1 base, leaving 10 bases between them. Germline CDR1 reads PRHDT; CDR2 reads FYEKMQ (reference sequence). The CDR3 extends over 15 amino acids. CDR3 sequence: CASSSRDWNTGELFF. For the CDR3, the DNA is TGTGCCAGCAGCTCCCGGGACTGGAACACCGGGGAGCTGTTTTTT.

V and J are TRBV27 and TRBJ2-7; 8 bases are shared with TRBD2. The CDR3 contains 14 residues. Germline V gene lookup returns CDR1 MNHEY and CDR2 SMNVEV (reference sequence). Trimming removed 3 bases from V and 4 bases from J; junction bases left unmatched: 5. The CDR3 bases are TGTGCCAGCAGTTTGAGCGGGAGTGAGTACGAGCAGTACTTC. Translated: CASSLSGSEYEQYF.

The rearrangement links TRBV27 to TRBJ2-1, with D tentatively TRBD2 (7 bases). With 0 bases removed from V and 4 bases from J, the gap between germline ends came to 13 bases. This CDR3 region has 16 residues. CDR1 MNHEY and CDR2 SMNVEV come from the germline V gene (reference sequence). The CDR3 DNA follows: TGTGCCAGCAGTTTATCGTCGGGGGGCGGATACAATGAGCAGTTCTTC. This gives the protein CASSLSSGGGYNEQFF.

This chain connects TRBV7-2 to TRBJ1-3; tentatively, D is TRBD1 (5 bases). The germline gives CDR1 SGHTA, CDR2 FQGNSA. This CDR3 region has 15 residues. V lost 0 bases to trimming and J lost 4 bases, with 10 bases between them. CDR3 sequence: CASSLADTRGNTIYF. In nucleotides, the CDR3 is TGTGCCAGCAGCTTAGCGGACACCAGAGGAAACACCATATATTTT.

This clone has just a few counts. CDR3 sequence reads: CASSLGLGTGYGYTF. The DNA for the CDR3 is TGTGCCAGCAGCTTGGGTTTGGGGACAGGCTATGGCTACACCTTC. The chain employs TRBV5-4 and TRBJ1-2, with 8 positions matching TRBD1. This CDR3 comprises 15 residues. Losses at the gene ends were 0 bases for V and 4 bases for J; bases not matched to a gene: 5. Germline CDR1 is SGHNT and CDR2 is YYREEE (reference sequence).

The rearrangement uses TRBV30 and TRBJ1-2, with D possibly being TRBD1 (6 bases). CDR1 and CDR2 from the germline V gene are GTSNPN and SVGIG (reference sequence). With 7 bases removed from V and 2 bases from J, the gap between germline ends came to 17 bases. The CDR3 is 14 residues long. In DNA, the CDR3 is TGTGCCTTTACAGGGATCGGAAAGAACTATGGCTACACCTTC. Translated, it gives CAFTGIGKNYGYTF.

A few counts support this clone. DNA for the CDR3: TGTGCCACCCTAGGTCTTGGCTCTGGGGCCAACGTCCTGACTTTC. It codes for CATLGLGSGANVLTF. The rearrangement uses TRBV19 and TRBJ2-6; unclear D gene. This CDR3 spans 15 amino acids. The V gene's germline CDR1 is LNHDA and CDR2 SQIVND (reference sequence). V shed 10 bases and J shed 0 bases, with 13 bases lying between them.

The chain joins TRBV3-1 (or the pseudogene TRBV3-2) to TRBJ2-3; D gene unclear. V was cut by 1 base and J by 4 bases, with 9 bases left in between. Germline V gene data show CDR1 as LGHDT and CDR2 as YNNKEL (reference sequence). This CDR3 has 14 amino acids. The CDR3 sequence is CASSQVRLADTQYF. The DNA for the CDR3 is TGTGCCAGCAGCCAAGTTCGCCTAGCAGATACGCAGTATTTT.

V and J are TRBV4-1 and TRBJ2-7; 9 bases line up with TRBD2. J lost 5 bases, V lost 3 bases, and 11 bases had no gene match. Looked up from germline, CDR1 is MGHRA and CDR2 is YSYEKL. CDR3 length: 16 amino acids. CDR3 region: CASSQAAGGQTHEQYF. The CDR3 bases are TGCGCCAGCAGCCAGGCGGCGGGGGGGCAAACCCACGAGCAGTACTTC.

The chain employs TRBV29-1 and TRBJ1-1, with D unclear. Germline lookup yields CDR1 SQVTM and CDR2 ANQGSEA. Trimming shortened V by 6 bases and J by 0 bases, and 8 bases separated the two germline ends. This CDR3 comprises 12 residues. This CDR3 reads CSVFFLNTEAFF. In DNA form, the CDR3 reads TGCAGCGTCTTCTTCTTGAACACTGAAGCTTTCTTT.

This chain connects TRBV27 to TRBJ2-7; 9 bases line up with TRBD2. CDR3 length: 14 residues. The V segment lost 6 bases and the J segment 0 bases; nucleotides outside the gene matches: 3. The germline gives CDR1 MNHEY, CDR2 SMNVEV (reference sequence). The CDR3 here is CASRKRGDSYEQYF. CDR3 DNA: TGTGCCAGCAGAAAGCGGGGGGACTCCTACGAGCAGTACTTC.

The CDR3 protein is CASSQNRRGASGYTF. CDR3 nucleotides: TGTGCCAGCAGCCAAAACCGCCGGGGGGCAAGTGGCTACACCTTC. V is TRBV11-3 and J is TRBJ1-2; tentative D call: TRBD1 (6 bases). Germline CDR1 reads SGHNT; CDR2 reads YENEEA. The CDR3 runs to 15 residues. The ends were cut back, 5 bases at V and 7 bases at J, with 20 bases in the middle.

This clone has only a few counts. The sample holds other DNA sequences that translate to the same CDR3. The DNA of the CDR3 is TGCGCCAGCAGCTTGGACGGGCAGCCCCAGCATTTT. As protein: CASSLDGQPQHF. The chain joins TRBV5-1 to TRBJ1-5, with D unresolved. Germline assignment: CDR1 SGHRS and CDR2 YFSETQ. Trimming cost V 0 bases and J 7 bases, with 5 bases left between them. This CDR3 region has 12 residues.

CDR3 bases: TGCGCCAGCATGACTAGCGGGGGGGCCCTCTCGGGAGAGCAGTACTTC. Translating it yields CASMTSGGALSGEQYF. The rearrangement uses TRBV10-2 and TRBJ2-7; TRBD2 matches at 14 bases. Germline CDR1 reads WSHSY; CDR2 reads SAAADI. CDR3 length equals 16 residues. The V and J ends lost 7 bases and 7 bases, in that order; junction bases with no gene match: 12.

J is TRBJ2-1 and V is TRBV5-1, with TRBD2 identical over 9 bases. CDR1 is SGHRS, CDR2 YFSETQ, per germline. The CDR3 consists of 16 residues. Trimming removed 1 base from V and 0 bases from J; junction bases left unmatched: 2. The CDR3 region is CASSLHSGSSYNEQFF. In nucleotides, the CDR3 is TGCGCCAGCAGCTTGCATAGCGGGAGCTCCTACAATGAGCAGTTCTTC.

This clone has only one observation. This rearrangement joins TRBV6-5 to TRBJ2-7; D gene ambiguous. V gave up 4 bases and J gave up 3 bases, with 16 bases separating them. There are 15 residues in the CDR3. Germline V lookup: CDR1 MNHEY, CDR2 SVGAGI. Here the CDR3 DNA reads TGTGCCAGCAGTTCAGAGCGAGAAAGTGTCTACGAGCAGTACTTC. It specifies CASSSERESVYEQYF.

This clone occurred a few times. The rearrangement uses TRBV30 and TRBJ2-6; 10 nucleotides agree with TRBD1. The CDR3 is made up of 16 amino acids. With V trimmed by 5 bases and J by 1 base, 5 bases remained unmatched. CDR1 GTSNPN and CDR2 SVGIG come from the germline V gene (reference sequence). CDR3 DNA: TGTGCCTGGGACAGGGGGCCGAATTCTGGGGCCAACGTCCTGACTTTC. Encoded protein: CAWDRGPNSGANVLTF.

This clone was seen just once. The chain is built from TRBV30 and TRBJ2-7, with 10 bases identical to TRBD1. V was clipped by 6 bases and J by 4 bases; unmatched bases: 9. This CDR3 is built from 14 residues. Germline loops: CDR1 GTSNPN, CDR2 SVGIG (reference sequence). In nucleotides, the CDR3 is TGTGCCTGCGCCCTCCGGGACAGGGGATACGAGCAGTACTTC. Translation: CACALRDRGYEQYF.

This sequence joins TRBV7-8 and TRBJ2-7; 14 nucleotides line up with TRBD2. CDR1 SGHVS and CDR2 FQNEAQ come from the germline V gene. The junction had 4 bases not matched to a gene; V was cut back by 5 bases and J by 4 bases. The CDR3 runs to 15 residues. CDR3 sequence reads: CASSRRLAGGYEQYF. In DNA form, the CDR3 reads TGTGCCAGCAGCCGCAGACTAGCGGGGGGGTACGAGCAGTACTTC.

The rearrangement links TRBV11-2 to TRBJ2-7, with D perhaps TRBD2 (5 bases). The CDR3 consists of 11 residues. Germline V gives CDR1 SGHAT, CDR2 FQNNGV. V shed 8 bases and J shed 7 bases, with 12 bases lying between them. The CDR3 spells CASSPAGEQYF. The CDR3 DNA follows: TGTGCCAGCTCTCCCGCGGGTGAGCAGTACTTC. The full variable domain, rest sourced from reference TRBV11-2 and TRBJ2-7, is EAGVAQSPRYKIIEKRQSVAFWCNPISGHATLYWYQQILGQGPKLLIQFQNNGVVDDSQLPKDRFSAERLKGVDSTLKIQPAKLEDSAVYLCASSPAGEQYFGPGTRLTVT.

This clone was picked up a small number of times. V usage is TRBV7-2 and J usage is TRBJ1-1; maybe TRBD1 (5 bases). From germline, CDR1 is SGHTA and CDR2 FQGNSA. Trimming took 5 bases from V and 1 from J, leaving 11 bases between them. The CDR3 sequence is 14 residues long. CDR3 sequence: CASSITGGNTEAFF. In DNA form, the CDR3 reads TGTGCCAGCAGCATAACCGGGGGGAACACTGAAGCTTTCTTT.

This chain connects TRBV5-1 to TRBJ1-1; 9 nucleotides align to TRBD1. CDR1 and CDR2 from the germline V gene are SGHRS and YFSETQ. The CDR3 extends over 17 amino acids. V shed 6 bases and J 1 base; nucleotides not matched to a gene: 13. CDR3 in amino acids: CASTPGGTGPQNTEAFF. The DNA of the CDR3 is TGCGCCAGCACTCCGGGTGGGACAGGGCCCCAGAACACTGAAGCTTTCTTT.

V usage is TRBV29-1 and J usage is TRBJ1-5; 9 positions match TRBD1. This CDR3 has 14 amino acids. Germline CDR1 reads SQVTM; CDR2 reads ANQGSEA. V gave up 6 bases and J gave up 1 base; unmatched junction bases: 4. CDR3 sequence (DNA): TGCAGCGTGGTACAGGGGGCAAGCAATCAGCCCCAGCATTTT. Protein: CSVVQGASNQPQHF.

The rearrangement links TRBV4-2 to TRBJ1-3, with D possibly TRBD1 on 5 matching bases. CDR1 and CDR2 from the germline V gene are LGHNA and YNFKEQ. Trimming stripped 1 base from V and 4 bases from J, with 14 bases between. This CDR3 spans 16 amino acids. Here the CDR3 reads CASSQAARRGGNTIYF. The CDR3 nucleotides read TGTGCCAGCAGCCAAGCGGCGCGAAGGGGAGGAAACACCATATATTTT.

Only one count was recorded for this clone. V and J are TRBV6-5 and TRBJ2-5, with 7 positions matching TRBD2. The CDR3 loop spans 14 amino acids. The germline CDR1 and CDR2 sequences are MNHEY and SVGAGI. Losses at the gene ends were 2 bases for V and 4 bases for J; bases not matched to a gene: 4. CDR3 sequence reads: CASSYGPSGETQYF. The CDR3 DNA is TGTGCCAGCAGTTACGGCCCTAGCGGAGAGACCCAGTACTTC.

The V call is TRBV3-1 (or the pseudogene TRBV3-2), the J call TRBJ1-1; D may be TRBD1 (5 bases). Trimming cost V 2 bases and J 2 bases, with 15 bases left between them. Germline V gives CDR1 LGHDT, CDR2 YNNKEL (reference sequence). The CDR3 totals 16 residues. CDR3 sequence (DNA): TGTGCCAGCAGCCAATACCGCCGGCAGGGAAACACTGAAGCTTTCTTT. Translated: CASSQYRRQGNTEAFF.

This clone has a single count. The chain links TRBV27 to TRBJ2-7; 7 nucleotides align to TRBD1. V lost 6 bases and J lost 3; bases outside the gene matches: 11. Germline CDR1 is MNHEY and CDR2 is SMNVEV (reference sequence). This CDR3 spans 15 amino acids. CDR3 bases: TGTGCCAGCAGCCTGAGACAGGGTGGACACTACGAGCAGTACTTC. Translated: CASSLRQGGHYEQYF.

The rearrangement links TRBV5-5 to TRBJ1-2, with unresolved D. This CDR3 region has 14 residues. CDR1 is SGHKS, CDR2 YYEKEE, per germline (reference sequence). The ends were cut back, 0 bases at V and 1 base at J, with 7 bases in the middle. The CDR3 protein is CASSLGGINYGYTF. CDR3 nucleotides: TGTGCCAGCAGCTTGGGCGGGATTAACTATGGCTACACCTTC.

The rearrangement uses TRBV9 and TRBJ2-3, with D perhaps TRBD2 (6 bases). V was pared by 3 bases and J by 0 bases, with 14 bases between. The CDR3 is made up of 16 amino acids. Looked up from germline, CDR1 is SGDLS and CDR2 is YYNGEE. For the CDR3, the DNA is TGTGCCAGCAGCGCCTCGGGAGCAGGGAGCACAGATACGCAGTATTTT. Translating gives CASSASGAGSTDTQYF.